This T cell receptor (beta chain) was found in a study of T cell changes during pregnancy in multiple sclerosis. This clone was seen only a few times. TCRdb's table, derived via immunoSEQ multiplex PCR, lists solely in-frame clones and lacks some. The data show 70,000 to 75,000 clones, around nine tenths seen once. The CDR3 extends over 15 amino acids. CDR1 and CDR2 (germline): SNHLY, FYNNEI. The V end lost 6 bases, the J end lost 0 bases, and 12 bases lay between the germline ends. The sample was peripheral blood, taken before pregnancy. The chain employs TRBV2 and TRBJ2-1; possible D gene TRBD1, 7 bases. This sequence was found in a female donor with multiple sclerosis, enrolled in a pregnancy study. CDR3 DNA: TGTGCCAGCAGACAGGGGCGGGACTCCTACAATGAGCAGTTCTTC. Translation gives CASRQGRDSYNEQFF. Variable domain in full (rest from reference TRBV2 and TRBJ2-1): EPEVTQTPSHQVTQMGQEVILRCVPISNHLYFYWYRQILGQKVEFLVSFYNNEISEKSEIFDDQFSVERPDGSNFTLKIRSTKLEDSAMYFCASRQGRDSYNEQFFGPGTRLTVL.